The rows below give T cell receptor beta chains drawn from one sample of a study of blood T cell repertoires in COVID-19. Libraries were prepared by immunoSEQ multiplex PCR; TCRdb keeps only in-frame clonotypes and omits some of them. This sample carries some 260,000 clones, over 70% of them seen once, and the ten largest clones take over 3%. The sequencing input was peripheral blood. These receptors were obtained from an elderly woman with acute or convalescent COVID-19. Each CDR3 is given without its conserved first and last residue.

>TRBJ2-7|TRBV6-6
ASSRREDEQY
>TRBJ2-1|TRBV7-7
ASSPDRVSEQF
>TRBJ2-2|TRBV19
ASGRGITGELF
>TRBJ2-3|TRBV6-5
ATEGQGGTTDTQY
>TRBJ1-1|TRBV9
ASSVAGQNTEAF
>TRBJ2-2|TRBV6-1
ASRDTYTGELF
>TRBJ2-1|TRBV5-1
ASSLGLAGLSSYNEQF
>TRBJ1-6|TRBV24-1
ATSDGTRPNSPLH
>TRBJ2-1|TRBV19
ASSLAGGSSYNEQF
>TRBJ1-1|TRBV9
ASNPTGGWVEAF
>TRBJ1-5|TRBV3-1/TRBV3-2
ASSQGIVPKTQH
>TRBJ2-2|TRBV28
ASTAYRGGTGELF
>TRBJ2-2|TRBV29-1
SVRQATGELF
>TRBJ2-3|TRBV6-5
ASSYGFGYSTDTQY
>TRBJ2-3|TRBV11-2
ASSLTVTSRSTDTQY
>TRBJ2-1|TRBV2
ASSLEGLSAYNEQF
>TRBJ2-5|TRBV9
ASSGTGVWGETQY